This TCR beta chain comes out of a study of OX40 agonist ivuxolimab in advanced cancers. The overall study: An agonistic human IgG2 monoclonal antibody against OX40 (CD134) was given. Participants averaged approximately 65 years of age (range roughly 23 to 90) and were around 80% male. Eligibility rules accepted prior anti-PD-1, anti-PD-L1 or anti-CTLA-4 therapy, and roughly 40% had some.

Individuals having autoimmune disease history or systemic immunosuppression were not enrolled. Some clones are missing from TCRdb's copy, which holds only in-frame ones; the method was immunoSEQ multiplex PCR. Seen here are roughly 61,000 clones, 85% to 90% observed once, and the top ten hold approximately 1.8%. Germline lookup yields CDR1 SNHLY and CDR2 FYNNEI. V dropped 10 bases and J dropped 4 bases, with 16 bases sitting between them. The CDR3 has 13 residues. The clonotype comes from an adult with an advanced solid tumor such as melanoma, head and neck, liver or kidney cancer. The source material was CD4+ or CD8+ T cells sorted from blood, sampled in a trial of the OX40 agonist ivuxolimab. The chain links TRBV2 to TRBJ1-2; perhaps TRBD1 as D (5 bases). CDR3 sequence (DNA): TGTGCCACTTCCCGGGACGGCCTCTATGGCTACACCTTC. It yields the protein CATSRDGLYGYTF.